This paragraph reports one T cell receptor beta chain. The antigen is not known. TRB rearrangements spanning V, D and J were amplified using mixed TRB-A/B primers. One entry per CDR3 protein results from TCRdb running MiXCR on the multiplex PCR reads. Here the sample spans about 2,100 distinct CDR3 sequences, around 20% being singletons. The data were taken from a study of T cell repertoires in aging, cancer and after chemotherapy. For the study at large: Glioblastoma patients receiving temozolomide-based therapy gave paired samples before and after chemotherapy. The study's findings and limits: Rebound thymic output was suggested by rising median generation probability during chemotherapy in each cancer cohort.

TCR beta rearrangements were amplified from peripheral blood genomic DNA. Trimming took 5 bases from V and 4 from J, leaving 17 bases between them. The CDR3 has 15 amino acids. Germline V lookup: CDR1 LGHNA, CDR2 YNFKEQ. This TCR was sampled from a human donor with a solid tumor. The material sequenced was blood. The V and J genes are TRBV4-2 and TRBJ1-2; possible D gene TRBD1, 5 bases. The CDR3 spells CASSEQAALVYGYTF. CDR3 coding DNA: TGTGCCAGCAGCGAACAGGCGGCGCTTGTCTATGGCTACACCTTC.